This T cell receptor (beta chain) was recorded in a study of blood T cell repertoires in COVID-19. The wider study: Collection of acute and convalescent COVID-19 samples took place in the United States, Italy and Spain.

The authors' processing: The assay estimated nucleated cells by amplifying reference gene primers. Generated by immunoSEQ multiplex PCR, the TCRdb table keeps only in-frame clones and is missing some. Clonal size and the V and J genes are those of that table, whereas D and trimming came from the DNA. This sample yields 250,000 or so clones, of which around 84% are seen a single time; roughly 4% belongs to the top ten. J lost 1 base, V lost 5 bases, and 4 bases had no gene match. Germline-derived CDR1 and CDR2 are LGHDT and YNNKEL (reference sequence). The CDR3 is made up of 14 amino acids. V and J are TRBV3-1 (or the pseudogene TRBV3-2) and TRBJ2-5; TRBD1 aligns across 7 bases. Sequencing was performed on peripheral blood. This sequence originates from a man between 60 and 75 years old with acute or convalescent COVID-19. CDR3 residues: CASSYRDSQETQYF. CDR3 nucleotide sequence: TGTGCCAGCAGCTACCGGGACAGCCAAGAGACCCAGTACTTC.